This TCR beta chain was identified in a study of CD8+ T cells in alopecia areata. Overall study: Twice daily, treated patients received 5 to 10 mg of oral tofacitinib.

The CDR3 sequence is 13 residues long. From germline, CDR1 is SGHAT and CDR2 FQNNGV. Trimming removed 5 bases from V and 6 bases from J, with 10 bases in between. In each case, RNA was isolated and then reverse transcribed into cDNA as the sequencing template. The method was immunoSEQ multiplex PCR; TCRdb's version includes in-frame clones alone and lacks a portion of them. Among about 150,000 clones listed, 45% to 55% were seen once. The chain joins TRBV11-2 to TRBJ2-2, with D possibly being TRBD1 or TRBD2 (5 bases each). This sample comprised CD8+ T cells sorted from blood, obtained at week 0. The clonotype comes from a human donor with alopecia areata. CDR3 DNA sequence: TGTGCCAGCAGCCCAAAGGGACCCGGGGAGCTGTTTTTT. Protein sequence: CASSPKGPGELFF.